This entry is about one T cell receptor beta chain. The CDR3 is 17 residues long. With 5 bases clipped from V and 1 base from J, the junction kept 5 bases outside the gene matches. Germline CDR1 SNHLY, CDR2 FYNNEI. Genomic DNA (from each subset) was split evenly across several immunoSEQ plates. Sequencing on ten immunoSEQ deep assay plates was performed for unsorted PBMC DNA. As processed by the authors: Filtering was not the same, since immunoSEQ gave junction-only sequences without quality scores. The data were produced by immunoSEQ multiplex PCR, yet TCRdb's version contains in-frame clones alone and is incomplete. V, J and clone size derive from that table, while D and trimming were established from the DNA sequence. The repertoire consists of about 470,000 clones, with roughly 83% occurring once and the leading ten covering under 15%. The sample belongs to a study of shared clonotypes between healthy human individuals.

The chain uses TRBV2 and TRBJ2-3, with TRBD2 identical over 14 bases. The clonotype originates from a woman between 35 and 50 years old in good health. Some clones in this sample may be carry-over from other donors' samples. Sequencing was performed on PBMCs. CDR3 in amino acids: CASSPGTSGSGTDTQYF. CDR3 DNA: TGTGCCAGCAGTCCCGGGACTAGCGGGAGTGGCACAGATACGCAGTATTTT.